The rows below give T cell receptor beta chains drawn from one sample of a study of blood T cell repertoires in COVID-19. Assay used: immunoSEQ multiplex PCR; TCRdb lists only in-frame clones, some missing. Of 280,000 or so clones in the sample, over 75% were seen once. Sequencing used peripheral blood. The source is a man aged 18-30 years with active or convalescent COVID-19. Both conserved end residues are part of each CDR3. The D gene is left open where the match is weak. Clone size is stated in some rows and not others, as once, few, many or a class when expanded.

-	many	TRBJ2-5	TRBV12-3/TRBV12-4	TGTGCCAGCAGTTTGCTTAGTCGGACCCAGTACTTC	CASSLLSRTQYF
TRBD2	-	TRBJ2-1	TRBV10-2	TGCGCCAGCAGTGGAACTAGCGGGGGGGTACTCTACAATGAGCAGTTCTTC	CASSGTSGGVLYNEQFF
-	once	TRBJ1-2	TRBV6-6	TGTGCCAGCAGTTACTCGACAGCTGATGGCTACACCTTC	CASSYSTADGYTF
-	-	TRBJ1-1	TRBV11-2	TGTGCCAGCAGCCCGGACACGCTTAACACTGAAGCTTTCTTT	CASSPDTLNTEAFF
-	-	TRBJ1-1	TRBV10-3	TGTGCCATCAGCACAGGTATATCGAACACTGAAGCTTTCTTT	CAISTGISNTEAFF
-	-	TRBJ1-4	TRBV19	TGTGCCAGTAGTATAAGGACACCTGCAACTAATGAAAAACTGTTTTTT	CASSIRTPATNEKLFF
TRBD1	-	TRBJ1-2	TRBV9	TGTGCCAGCAGCGTAGGGAACAGGGGGGACTATGGCTACACCTTC	CASSVGNRGDYGYTF
TRBD2	-	TRBJ2-1	TRBV6-5	TGTGCCAGCAGCCGACTAGCAGGGTTCTACAATGAGCAGTTCTTC	CASSRLAGFYNEQFF
-	once	TRBJ2-7	TRBV13	TGTGCCAGCAGCCCCTCCCAAGGACTAACCCAATACGAGCAGTACTTC	CASSPSQGLTQYEQYF
-	-	TRBJ1-1	TRBV29-1	TGCAGCGTTGACCGGTGGTCGGGGGCTGAAGCTTTCTTT	CSVDRWSGAEAFF
-	-	TRBJ1-2	TRBV9	TGTGCCAGCAGCGGCTGGACAACCTCCGACTATGGCTACACCTTC	CASSGWTTSDYGYTF
-	few	TRBJ1-6	TRBV4-1	TGCGCCAGCAGCCAACCCCAGGGAAGTGGGTATAATTCACCCCTCCACTTT	CASSQPQGSGYNSPLHF
TRBD2	-	TRBJ2-3	TRBV3-1/TRBV3-2	TGTGCCAGCAGCCAACTTGCTAGCGGGGGCCCGGATGCAGATACGCAGTATTTT	CASSQLASGGPDADTQYF
-	once	TRBJ1-4	TRBV7-8	TGTGCCAGCAGCTTAACACAGGGTCACGAAAAACTGTTTTTT	CASSLTQGHEKLFF
-	-	TRBJ1-6	TRBV10-1	TGCGCCAGCAGGCCCGGGGGTGGGGGACGGACCTATAATTCACCCCTCCACTTT	CASRPGGGGRTYNSPLHF
-	-	TRBJ2-1	TRBV23-1	TGCGCCAGCGGCCCCGGACGGGACTACAATGAGCAGTTCTTC	CASGPGRDYNEQFF
-	-	TRBJ1-2	TRBV10-3	TGTGCCATCAGTGAGGGGTCATGGACAAAGAAAGGCTACACCTTC	CAISEGSWTKKGYTF
-	-	TRBJ1-2	TRBV5-1	TGCGCCAGCAGCCCTGGTCAGGGCTTGTTATATGGCTACACCTTC	CASSPGQGLLYGYTF
-	-	TRBJ2-1	TRBV27	TGTGCCAGCACCCGACCGGGGGCCTACAATGAGCAGTTCTTC	CASTRPGAYNEQFF
-	-	TRBJ2-7	TRBV5-1	TGCGCCAGCAGCTTGGATGTGGGCCGCTATTTGGACGAGCAGTACTTC	CASSLDVGRYLDEQYF
-	once	TRBJ2-3	TRBV10-2	TGCGCCAGCAGTGAGCGCACGACTAGCACAGATACGCAGTATTTT	CASSERTTSTDTQYF
-	-	TRBJ2-1	TRBV15	TGTGCCACCAGCAGAGGAACCGGGACACTATACAATGAGCAGTTCTTC	CATSRGTGTLYNEQFF
TRBD1	-	TRBJ2-6	TRBV27	TGTGCCAGCAGTATCACAGGGGCTGGGGCCAACGTCCTGACTTTC	CASSITGAGANVLTF
TRBD1	-	TRBJ1-1	TRBV6-1	TGTGCCAGCAGTGAAGGGGGGACAGCCTCGAACACTGAAGCTTTCTTT	CASSEGGTASNTEAFF
TRBD1	-	TRBJ1-2	TRBV9	TGTGCCAGCAGCGAAAAACAAGGGACAGGGGGCGCGGGCTATGGCTACACCTTC	CASSEKQGTGGAGYGYTF
TRBD1	-	TRBJ1-3	TRBV6-1	TGTGCCAGCAGTGACAAGACAGGGTCTGGAAACACCATATATTTT	CASSDKTGSGNTIYF
TRBD2	-	TRBJ2-5	TRBV9	TGTGCCAGCAGCGGAACTAGCGACCAAGAGACCCAGTACTTC	CASSGTSDQETQYF
TRBD2	-	TRBJ2-2	TRBV7-9	TGTGCCAGCAGCCGCCGACGCGCGGGGGACTCGAACACCGGGGAGCTGTTTTTT	CASSRRRAGDSNTGELFF
TRBD1	-	TRBJ2-7	TRBV27	TGTGCCAGCACCCCGGGACAGGGGGGGAACGAGCAGTACTTC	CASTPGQGGNEQYF
TRBD1	-	TRBJ1-5	TRBV27	TGTGCCAGCAGTCCCCTTCGACAGGGCCTTCATCAGCCCCAGCATTTT	CASSPLRQGLHQPQHF
-	-	TRBJ1-1	TRBV19	TGTGCCAGTAGTATAGCCACGGTGAACACTGAAGCTTTCTTT	CASSIATVNTEAFF
-	-	TRBJ1-1	TRBV3-1/TRBV3-2	TGTGCCAGCAGCATCCACAGGGTTGGGGGTACTGAAGCTTTCTTT	CASSIHRVGGTEAFF
-	-	TRBJ2-3	TRBV6-4	TGTGCCAGCAGCCTAAGGGGGGGCGGCACAGATACGCAGTATTTT	CASSLRGGGTDTQYF
TRBD1	-	TRBJ2-1	TRBV6-2/TRBV6-3	TGTGCCAGCAGTCAAACCGGGACAGGGAGGAATGAGCAGTTCTTC	CASSQTGTGRNEQFF
-	-	TRBJ2-4	TRBV2	TGTGCCAGCAGCCGGGACAAAAAAAACATTCAGTACTTC	CASSRDKKNIQYF
-	-	TRBJ2-1	TRBV12-3/TRBV12-4	TGTGCCGCCTGGGGGGGGGCCGGCAATGAGCAGTTCTTC	CAAWGGAGNEQFF
-	few	TRBJ1-5	TRBV19	TGTGCCAGTAGTCCACAGGGCGTCAATCAGCCCCAGCATTTT	CASSPQGVNQPQHF
-	-	TRBJ1-2	TRBV4-1	TGCGCCAGCAGCCAAGACAGGGTTGGTACGCGTGGCTACACCTTC	CASSQDRVGTRGYTF
TRBD1	-	TRBJ1-5	TRBV7-9	TGTGCCAGCAGCTTAACGACAGGGGTGCATCAGCCCCAGCATTTT	CASSLTTGVHQPQHF
-	-	TRBJ1-6	TRBV11-2	TGTGCCAGCAGCCTCCCCGACAGCCACTATAATTCACCCCTCCACTTT	CASSLPDSHYNSPLHF
TRBD1	-	TRBJ1-2	TRBV10-3	TGTGCCGGGCAGGGGGCCGGGGGCTATGGCTACACCTTC	CAGQGAGGYGYTF